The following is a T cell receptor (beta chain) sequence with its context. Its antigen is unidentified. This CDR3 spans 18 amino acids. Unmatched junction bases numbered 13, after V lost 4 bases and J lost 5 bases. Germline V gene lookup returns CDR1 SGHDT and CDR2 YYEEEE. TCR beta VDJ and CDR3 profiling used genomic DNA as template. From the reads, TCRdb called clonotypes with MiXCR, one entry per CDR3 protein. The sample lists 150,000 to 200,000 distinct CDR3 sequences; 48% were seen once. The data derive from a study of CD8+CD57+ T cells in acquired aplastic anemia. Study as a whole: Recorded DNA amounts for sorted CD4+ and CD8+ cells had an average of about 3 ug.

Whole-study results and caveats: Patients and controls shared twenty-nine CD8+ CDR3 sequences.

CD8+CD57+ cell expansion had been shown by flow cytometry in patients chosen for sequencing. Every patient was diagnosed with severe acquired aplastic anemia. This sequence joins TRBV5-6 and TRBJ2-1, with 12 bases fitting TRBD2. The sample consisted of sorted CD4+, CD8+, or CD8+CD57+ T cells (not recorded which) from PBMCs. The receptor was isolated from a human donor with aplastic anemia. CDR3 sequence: CASSTGGTSGFLNNEQFF. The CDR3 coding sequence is TGTGCCAGCAGCACCGGAGGGACTAGCGGGTTCCTAAACAATGAGCAGTTCTTC.